This T cell receptor (beta chain) was obtained from a study of siplizumab effects on memory and regulatory T cells. The repertoire was sequenced with immunoSEQ multiplex PCR; TCRdb's copy has only in-frame clones and lacks some. This table holds approximately 84,000 clones, 85% to 95% found once. This CDR3 region has 15 residues. V lost 2 bases, J lost 2 bases, and 3 bases stayed unmatched. Germline V gene data show CDR1 as MNHEY and CDR2 as SVGAGI. Sequenced material: CD8+ T cells sorted from blood. The receptor was derived from a human donor in good health. This chain uses TRBV6-5 with TRBJ2-3; 8 bases map to TRBD2. The CDR3 loop reads CASSYGGRPTDTQYF. Here the CDR3 DNA reads TGTGCCAGCAGTTACGGCGGGAGGCCCACAGATACGCAGTATTTT.